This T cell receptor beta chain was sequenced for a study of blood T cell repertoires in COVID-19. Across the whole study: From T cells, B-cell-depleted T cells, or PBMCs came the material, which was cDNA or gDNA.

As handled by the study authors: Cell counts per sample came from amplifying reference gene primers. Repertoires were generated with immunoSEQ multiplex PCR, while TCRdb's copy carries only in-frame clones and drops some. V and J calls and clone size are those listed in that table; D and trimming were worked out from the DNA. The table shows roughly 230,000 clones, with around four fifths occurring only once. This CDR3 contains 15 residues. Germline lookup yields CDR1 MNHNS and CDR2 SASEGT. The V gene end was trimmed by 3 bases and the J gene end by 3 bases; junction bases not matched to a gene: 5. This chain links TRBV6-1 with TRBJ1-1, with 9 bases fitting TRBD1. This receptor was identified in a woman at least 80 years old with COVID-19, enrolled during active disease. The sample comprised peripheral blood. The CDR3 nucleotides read TGTGCCAGCAGTGAGATGGGACAGGGAGACACTGAAGCTTTCTTT. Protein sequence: CASSEMGQGDTEAFF.